Listed below are T cell receptor beta chains from one sample, sequenced in a study of identical twins. TCRdb re-derived calls from the 5' RACE reads in MiXCR, one entry per CDR3 protein. The sample carries 500,000 to 550,000 distinct CDR3 sequences, more than 20% recorded once. These data were likewise used in another study, on yellow fever vaccine responses in identical twins.

Sequencing was done on a sample of CD4+ T cells sorted from blood. The receptor source for this set is a woman aged 18-30 years in good health. CDR3s include the opening cysteine and the closing phenylalanine or tryptophan. D genes are given only for firm matches. Expanded clones are given a class, and other clones once, few, many or no size at all.

clone size,CDR3 length,D gene,J gene,V gene,CDR3 DNA,CDR3 protein
few,14,-,TRBJ2-7,TRBV7-2,TGTGCCAGCAGCTTAGACGGCAGAAGATACGAGCAGTACTTC,CASSLDGRRYEQYF
-,13,TRBD2,TRBJ2-3,TRBV12-3/TRBV12-4,TGTGCCAGCAGTTCCCTCCGACTAGCGGGAGAGTATTTT,CASSSLRLAGEYF
few,15,-,TRBJ2-2,TRBV7-9,TGTGCCAGCAGCTTATGGCAGGGCGATGGCGGGGAGCTGTTTTTT,CASSLWQGDGGELFF
many,14,-,TRBJ2-3,TRBV5-1,TGCGCCAGCAGCTTGGAGGGGTCCTCAGATACGCAGTATTTT,CASSLEGSSDTQYF
few,19,TRBD2,TRBJ2-3,TRBV5-1,TGCGCCAGCAGCAGGGGACTAGCGGGAGGCTTAACTAGCACAGATACGCAGTATTTT,CASSRGLAGGLTSTDTQYF
-,14,-,TRBJ1-2,TRBV12-3/TRBV12-4,TGTGCCAGCAGTTTTGGTGAATACAGCTATGGCTACACCTTC,CASSFGEYSYGYTF
-,14,TRBD1,TRBJ2-5,TRBV5-1,TGCGCCAGCACCCCCCCTGGGACAGAAGAGACCCAGTACTTC,CASTPPGTEETQYF
-,14,-,TRBJ1-1,TRBV12-3/TRBV12-4,TGTGCCAGCACCGGCGCAGGGGTGAACACTGAAGCTTTCTTT,CASTGAGVNTEAFF
-,13,-,TRBJ1-2,TRBV10-3,TGTGCCATCAGTGACGACGGGAACTATGGCTACACCTTC,CAISDDGNYGYTF
-,16,TRBD1,TRBJ2-1,TRBV24-1,TGTGCCACCAGTGATTCGGCAGGGGGCACGAGAGGTGAGCAGTTCTTC,CATSDSAGGTRGEQFF
-,15,-,TRBJ2-3,TRBV5-1,TGCGCCAGCAGCTGGTCCCTATTACGCACAGATACGCAGTATTTT,CASSWSLLRTDTQYF
-,15,TRBD2,TRBJ2-3,TRBV6-2/TRBV6-3,TGTGCCAGCAGTTACCCTAGCGGGGGGCTAGATACGCAGTATTTT,CASSYPSGGLDTQYF
many,12,-,TRBJ1-2,TRBV5-1,TGCGCCAGCAGCCCAGGTTCATATGGCTACACCTTC,CASSPGSYGYTF
few,12,-,TRBJ1-2,TRBV7-9,TGTGCCAGCAGCTTAGAGGGTAATGGCTACACCTTC,CASSLEGNGYTF
few,16,TRBD1,TRBJ2-2,TRBV5-5,TGTGCCAGCAGCTGGACAGGGGGATGGAACACCGGGGAGCTGTTTTTT,CASSWTGGWNTGELFF
-,17,-,TRBJ2-7,TRBV7-9,TGTGCCAGCAGCTTCTCCGTGGGAGGGGGGTCCCCCTACGAGCAGTACTTC,CASSFSVGGGSPYEQYF
-,12,-,TRBJ2-2,TRBV3-1,TGTGCCAGCAGCCACAGCACCGGGGAGCTGTTTTTT,CASSHSTGELFF
few,11,-,TRBJ2-1,TRBV7-9,TGCTCGAGTGGCGCCTACAATGAGCAGTTCTTC,CSSGAYNEQFF
-,15,-,TRBJ2-1,TRBV7-2,TGTGCCAGCAGCTTAGAGGTCCGGCTAGCTGGTGAGCAGTTCTTC,CASSLEVRLAGEQFF